A selection of T cell receptor beta chains follows, all from one sample in a study of CD8+ T cells in alopecia areata. Clones were read by immunoSEQ multiplex PCR, and TCRdb kept only the in-frame ones, dropping some. The sample gives 150,000 to 200,000 clones, 50% to 75% of which show up once; roughly 17% is in the top ten. This specimen was CD4+ T cells sorted from blood, taken between weeks 55 and 65, from a patient treated with tofacitinib. These receptors all come from a human donor with alopecia areata. Each CDR3 is given with its conserved first and last residue. The D gene is left open where the match is weak. Size values are once, few and many counts, or a class for expanded clones, and some rows have none.

j_call: TRBJ2-1
clone_size: -
d_call: TRBD2
v_call: TRBV29-1
cdr3_aa: CSVEEGLAGNNEQFF
cdr3_nt: TGCAGCGTTGAAGAGGGACTAGCGGGGAACAATGAGCAGTTCTTC

j_call: TRBJ2-5
clone_size: few
d_call: TRBD2
v_call: TRBV7-2
cdr3_aa: CASSQGPSGGQETQYF
cdr3_nt: TGTGCCAGCAGCCAGGGCCCTTCGGGGGGTCAAGAGACCCAGTACTTC

j_call: TRBJ2-5
clone_size: -
d_call: -
v_call: TRBV5-4
cdr3_aa: CASSSPQGPQYF
cdr3_nt: TGTGCCAGCAGTTCACCCCAGGGGCCCCAGTACTTC

j_call: TRBJ1-2
clone_size: -
d_call: -
v_call: TRBV30
cdr3_aa: CAWSGTGLYGYTF
cdr3_nt: TGTGCCTGGAGCGGTACAGGGTTATATGGCTACACCTTC

j_call: TRBJ2-6
clone_size: -
d_call: -
v_call: TRBV29-1
cdr3_aa: CSVDRAGANVLTF
cdr3_nt: TGCAGCGTTGACAGGGCTGGGGCCAACGTCCTGACTTTC

j_call: TRBJ2-1
clone_size: few
d_call: TRBD2
v_call: TRBV15
cdr3_aa: CATSRAPGLAGAEQFF
cdr3_nt: TGTGCCACCAGCAGAGCCCCGGGACTAGCGGGGGCGGAGCAGTTCTTC

j_call: TRBJ2-5
clone_size: -
d_call: TRBD2
v_call: TRBV30
cdr3_aa: CAWSALAGENQETQYF
cdr3_nt: TGTGCCTGGAGTGCTCTAGCGGGGGAGAACCAAGAGACCCAGTACTTC

j_call: TRBJ1-1
clone_size: -
d_call: -
v_call: TRBV4-2
cdr3_aa: CASSQDRTSRTEAFF
cdr3_nt: TGTGCCAGCAGCCAAGATCGGACATCCCGCACTGAAGCTTTCTTT

j_call: TRBJ2-2
clone_size: -
d_call: -
v_call: TRBV27
cdr3_aa: CASSLQNRARTNTGELFF
cdr3_nt: TGTGCCAGCAGTTTGCAGAACAGGGCTAGAACGAACACCGGGGAGCTGTTTTTT

j_call: TRBJ1-6
clone_size: -
d_call: -
v_call: TRBV7-2
cdr3_aa: CASSLGQTYNSPLHF
cdr3_nt: TGTGCCAGCAGCTTAGGACAAACCTATAATTCACCCCTCCACTTT

j_call: TRBJ2-4
clone_size: -
d_call: TRBD1
v_call: TRBV19
cdr3_aa: CASGDLRGPRNIQYF
cdr3_nt: TGTGCCAGTGGAGATTTGAGGGGGCCCAGGAACATTCAGTACTTC

j_call: TRBJ2-7
clone_size: once
d_call: -
v_call: TRBV29-1
cdr3_aa: CSVRIRDGYEQYF
cdr3_nt: TGCAGCGTCAGGATCCGGGACGGCTACGAGCAGTACTTC

j_call: TRBJ2-3
clone_size: -
d_call: -
v_call: TRBV5-4
cdr3_aa: CASSITGQRTDTQYF
cdr3_nt: TGTGCCAGCAGCATAACGGGACAACGCACAGATACGCAGTATTTT

j_call: TRBJ1-2
clone_size: -
d_call: TRBD1
v_call: TRBV29-1
cdr3_aa: CSVETGQVNYGYTF
cdr3_nt: TGCAGCGTTGAGACAGGGCAGGTGAACTATGGCTACACCTTC

j_call: TRBJ1-6
clone_size: few
d_call: TRBD1
v_call: TRBV5-4
cdr3_aa: CASSLATGADSPLHF
cdr3_nt: TGTGCCAGCAGCTTGGCGACAGGGGCGGATTCACCCCTCCACTTT

j_call: TRBJ2-5
clone_size: -
d_call: -
v_call: TRBV6-5
cdr3_aa: CASSPGSVETQYF
cdr3_nt: TGTGCCAGCAGCCCCGGGTCAGTTGAGACCCAGTACTTC

j_call: TRBJ1-4
clone_size: -
d_call: -
v_call: TRBV19
cdr3_aa: CASSQVDEKLFF
cdr3_nt: TGTGCCAGTAGTCAGGTGGATGAAAAACTGTTTTTT

j_call: TRBJ2-7
clone_size: -
d_call: -
v_call: TRBV30
cdr3_aa: CAWNLNSARGEQYF
cdr3_nt: TGTGCCTGGAACCTCAATAGTGCGCGAGGCGAGCAGTACTTC

j_call: TRBJ1-2
clone_size: -
d_call: -
v_call: TRBV1
cdr3_aa: CTSGNYNYGYTF
cdr3_nt: TGCACCAGCGGGAACTATAACTATGGCTACACCTTC

j_call: TRBJ1-2
clone_size: -
d_call: -
v_call: TRBV15
cdr3_aa: CATSRDGARLGNGYTF
cdr3_nt: TGTGCCACCAGCAGAGATGGGGCCCGCTTAGGGAATGGCTACACCTTC

j_call: TRBJ1-5
clone_size: few
d_call: -
v_call: TRBV6-6
cdr3_aa: CASSPASNQPQHF
cdr3_nt: TGTGCCAGCAGTCCCGCTAGCAATCAGCCCCAGCATTTT

j_call: TRBJ2-5
clone_size: -
d_call: TRBD1
v_call: TRBV29-1
cdr3_aa: CSAHHRGRVETQYF
cdr3_nt: TGCAGCGCACACCACAGGGGGCGAGTGGAGACCCAGTACTTC

j_call: TRBJ1-1
clone_size: -
d_call: TRBD1
v_call: TRBV30
cdr3_aa: CAWNRQGNTEAFF
cdr3_nt: TGTGCCTGGAATAGACAGGGGAACACTGAAGCTTTCTTT

j_call: TRBJ1-1
clone_size: -
d_call: -
v_call: TRBV29-1
cdr3_aa: CSAMDRANTEAFF
cdr3_nt: TGCAGCGCCATGGACAGAGCGAACACTGAAGCTTTCTTT

j_call: TRBJ2-3
clone_size: few
d_call: -
v_call: TRBV29-1
cdr3_aa: CSVVAGPADTQYF
cdr3_nt: TGCAGCGTTGTGGCGGGTCCGGCAGATACGCAGTATTTT

j_call: TRBJ1-2
clone_size: -
d_call: -
v_call: TRBV7-9
cdr3_aa: CASSFRDYGYTF
cdr3_nt: TGTGCCAGCAGTTTCAGGGACTATGGCTACACCTTC

j_call: TRBJ1-4
clone_size: -
d_call: -
v_call: TRBV29-1
cdr3_aa: CSVAQTGGVGEKLFF
cdr3_nt: TGCAGCGTGGCACAAACCGGAGGAGTGGGTGAAAAACTGTTTTTT

j_call: TRBJ1-6
clone_size: few
d_call: -
v_call: TRBV6-5
cdr3_aa: CASSYAGGRSPLHF
cdr3_nt: TGTGCCAGCTCCTATGCGGGGGGGCGTTCACCCCTCCACTTT

j_call: TRBJ1-4
clone_size: -
d_call: -
v_call: TRBV7-9
cdr3_aa: CASSPGGQANEKLFF
cdr3_nt: TGTGCCAGCAGCCCAGGAGGGCAGGCTAATGAAAAACTGTTTTTT

j_call: TRBJ2-5
clone_size: -
d_call: TRBD2
v_call: TRBV2
cdr3_aa: CASSEAGLAGGLQTQYF
cdr3_nt: TGTGCCAGCAGTGAAGCAGGACTAGCGGGGGGGCTGCAGACCCAGTACTTC